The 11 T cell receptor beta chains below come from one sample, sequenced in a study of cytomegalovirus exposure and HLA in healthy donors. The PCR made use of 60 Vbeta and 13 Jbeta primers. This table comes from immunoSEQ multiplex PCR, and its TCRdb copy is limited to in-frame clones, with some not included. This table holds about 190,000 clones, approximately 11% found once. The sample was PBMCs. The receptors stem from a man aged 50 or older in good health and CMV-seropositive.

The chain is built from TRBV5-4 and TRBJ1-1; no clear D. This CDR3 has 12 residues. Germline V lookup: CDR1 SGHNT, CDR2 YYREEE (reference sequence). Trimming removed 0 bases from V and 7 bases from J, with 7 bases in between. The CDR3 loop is CASSLDGVEAFF. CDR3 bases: TGTGCCAGCAGCTTGGACGGTGTTGAAGCTTTCTTT.

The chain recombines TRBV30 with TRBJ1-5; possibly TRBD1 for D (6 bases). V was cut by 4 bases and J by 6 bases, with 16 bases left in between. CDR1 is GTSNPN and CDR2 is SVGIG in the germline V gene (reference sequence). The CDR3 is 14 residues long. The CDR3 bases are TGTGCCTGGACCACAGGGTCTGCTGTTCAGCCCCAGCATTTT. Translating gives CAWTTGSAVQPQHF.

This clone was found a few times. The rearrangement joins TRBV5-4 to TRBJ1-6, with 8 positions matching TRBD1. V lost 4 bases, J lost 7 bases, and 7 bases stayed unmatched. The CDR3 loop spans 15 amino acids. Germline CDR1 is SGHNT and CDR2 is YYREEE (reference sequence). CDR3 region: CASSRSRQGNSPLHF. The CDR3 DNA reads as TGTGCCAGCAGCCGCTCGAGACAGGGGAATTCACCCCTCCACTTT.

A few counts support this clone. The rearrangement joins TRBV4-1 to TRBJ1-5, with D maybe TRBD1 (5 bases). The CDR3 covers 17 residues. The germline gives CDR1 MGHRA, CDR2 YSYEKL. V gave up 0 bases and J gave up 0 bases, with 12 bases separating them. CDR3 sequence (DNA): TGCGCCAGCAGCCAAGATCTTGGAGGGGTTAGCAATCAGCCCCAGCATTTT. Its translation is CASSQDLGGVSNQPQHF.

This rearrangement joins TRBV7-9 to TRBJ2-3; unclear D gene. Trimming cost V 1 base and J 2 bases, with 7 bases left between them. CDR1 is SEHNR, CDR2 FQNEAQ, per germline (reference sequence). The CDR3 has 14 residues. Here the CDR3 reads CASSLDAVTDTQYF. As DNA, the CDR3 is TGTGCCAGCAGCTTAGACGCGGTCACAGATACGCAGTATTTT.

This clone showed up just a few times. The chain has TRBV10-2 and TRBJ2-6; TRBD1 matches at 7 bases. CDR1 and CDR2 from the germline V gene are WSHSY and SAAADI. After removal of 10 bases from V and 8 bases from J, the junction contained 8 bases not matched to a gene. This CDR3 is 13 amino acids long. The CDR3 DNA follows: TGCGCCACCCAACGACAGGGATCCAACGTCCTGACTTTC. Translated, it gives CATQRQGSNVLTF.

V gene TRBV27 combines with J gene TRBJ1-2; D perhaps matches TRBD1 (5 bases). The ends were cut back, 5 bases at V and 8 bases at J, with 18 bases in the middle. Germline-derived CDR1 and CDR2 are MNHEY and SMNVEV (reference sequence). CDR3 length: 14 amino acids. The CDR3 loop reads CASSRGQGLGGYTF. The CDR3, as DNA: TGTGCCAGCAGTAGGGGCCAGGGATTAGGCGGCTACACCTTC.

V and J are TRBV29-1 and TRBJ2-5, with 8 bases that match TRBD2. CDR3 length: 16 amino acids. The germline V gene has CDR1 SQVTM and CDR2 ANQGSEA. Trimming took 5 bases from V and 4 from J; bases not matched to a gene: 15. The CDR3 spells CSVSKPGRGGGETQYF. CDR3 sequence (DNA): TGCAGCGTTTCAAAACCGGGACGGGGGGGCGGAGAGACCCAGTACTTC. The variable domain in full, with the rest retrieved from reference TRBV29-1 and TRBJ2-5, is SAVISQKPSRDICQRGTSLTIQCQVDSQVTMMFWYRQQPGQSLTLIATANQGSEATYESGFVIDKFPISRPNLTFSTLTVSNMSPEDSSIYLCSVSKPGRGGGETQYFGPGTRLLVL.

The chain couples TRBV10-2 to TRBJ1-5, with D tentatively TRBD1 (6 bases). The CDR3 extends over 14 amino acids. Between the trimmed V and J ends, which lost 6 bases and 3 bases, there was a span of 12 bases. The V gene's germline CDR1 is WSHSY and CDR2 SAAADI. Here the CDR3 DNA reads TGCGCCAGCAGAGAGACAGGAGTCAATCAGCCCCAGCATTTT. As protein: CASRETGVNQPQHF.

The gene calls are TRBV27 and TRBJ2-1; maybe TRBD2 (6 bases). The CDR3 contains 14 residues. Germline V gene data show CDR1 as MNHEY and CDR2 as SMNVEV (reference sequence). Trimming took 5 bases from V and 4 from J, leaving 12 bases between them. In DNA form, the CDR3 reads TGTGCCAGCAGTCTCCCAGCGGGTTACAATGAGCAGTTCTTC. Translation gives CASSLPAGYNEQFF.

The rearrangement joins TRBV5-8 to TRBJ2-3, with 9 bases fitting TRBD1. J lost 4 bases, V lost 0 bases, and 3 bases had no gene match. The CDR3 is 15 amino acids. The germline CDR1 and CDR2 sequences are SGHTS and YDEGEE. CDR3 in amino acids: CASSLDRGPSDTQYF. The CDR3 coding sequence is TGTGCCAGCAGCTTGGACAGGGGGCCGTCAGATACGCAGTATTTT.